A single sample is the source of the 21 T cell receptor beta chains below, sequenced in a study of blood T cells in healthy people across ages. The use of a sample-barcoded 5' primer and a J-beta primer mix characterized a second PCR of about 7 to 12 cycles. TCRdb analysed the 5' RACE reads with MiXCR anew, one entry per CDR3 protein. The data contain approximately 600,000 distinct CDR3 sequences, approximately 59% of them singletons. Sequencing was done on a sample of blood. All receptors derive from a man aged 55 to 70 in good health.

A few counts support this clonotype. The chain joins TRBV5-1 to TRBJ2-5; perhaps TRBD2 as D (5 bases). The CDR3 has 15 residues. Germline CDR1 SGHRS, CDR2 YFSETQ. Trimming left V 0 bases short and J 4 bases short, with 13 bases between. This chain's CDR3 is CASSLDTGRGETQYF. Here the CDR3 DNA reads TGCGCCAGCAGCTTGGACACCGGTCGGGGAGAGACCCAGTACTTC.

The rearrangement links TRBV7-4 to TRBJ2-7; 8 bases are shared with TRBD1. Germline CDR1 is SGHVT and CDR2 is SQSDAQ. The V gene end was trimmed by 1 base and the J gene end by 4 bases; junction bases not matched to a gene: 9. The CDR3 extends over 16 amino acids. CDR3 sequence reads: CASSLGTTGGWYEQYF. The CDR3 DNA is TGTGCCAGCAGCTTAGGGACCACAGGGGGTTGGTACGAGCAGTACTTC.

The chain combines TRBV27 with TRBJ2-1; D might be TRBD2 (5 bases). Germline CDR1 reads MNHEY; CDR2 reads SMNVEV (reference sequence). V lost 0 bases, J lost 10 bases, and 10 bases lay in between. This CDR3 comprises 13 residues. CDR3 sequence reads: CASSLSIPGEQFF. The CDR3 DNA follows: TGTGCCAGCAGTTTATCGATCCCGGGGGAGCAGTTCTTC.

This clonotype occurred many times. The chain joins TRBV4-1 to TRBJ2-7; the D gene could be TRBD1 or TRBD2 (8 bases each). Germline V gene lookup returns CDR1 MGHRA and CDR2 YSYEKL. V shed 1 base and J shed 0 bases, with 13 bases lying between them. The CDR3 totals 16 residues. The CDR3 sequence: CASSQVAGQDSYEQYF. CDR3 bases: TGCGCCAGCAGCCAAGTAGCGGGACAGGACTCCTACGAGCAGTACTTC.

V and J are TRBV12-3 or TRBV12-4 and TRBJ1-6; possible D gene TRBD1, 6 bases. The CDR3 totals 14 residues. With 2 bases removed from V and 9 bases from J, the gap between germline ends came to 11 bases. The CDR3 reads CASSLWQGTSPLHF. The CDR3 DNA is TGTGCCAGCAGTTTATGGCAGGGGACTTCACCCCTCCACTTT.

This clonotype was counted only a few times. The V call is TRBV3-1, the J call TRBJ2-5, with TRBD2 matching 13 bases. The CDR3 sequence is 16 residues long. Per germline, CDR1 LGHDT and CDR2 YNNKEL (reference sequence). V gave up 4 bases and J gave up 5 bases; unmatched junction bases: 7. The CDR3 nucleotides are TGTGCCAGCAGCCCTCGACAGGGACTAGCGGGGGAGACCCAGTACTTC. This gives the protein CASSPRQGLAGETQYF.

The chain joins TRBV2 to TRBJ2-3; D possibly corresponds to TRBD2 (6 bases). Germline V gene data show CDR1 as SNHLY and CDR2 as FYNNEI. The CDR3 covers 14 residues. The V end was cut by 4 bases, the J end by 2 bases, with 10 bases between. This CDR3 reads CASSGTTHTDTQYF. The CDR3 coding sequence is TGTGCCAGCAGTGGGACTACACACACAGATACGCAGTATTTT.

The count of this clonotype is one. The chain employs TRBV5-5 and TRBJ2-1, with D possibly being TRBD1 or TRBD2 (5 bases each). Germline V gene lookup returns CDR1 SGHKS and CDR2 YYEKEE (reference sequence). The CDR3 loop spans 13 amino acids. V lost 3 bases, J lost 12 bases, and 16 bases lay in between. CDR3 protein: CASSSLGASGQFF. CDR3 bases: TGTGCCAGCAGCTCCCTCGGGGCTAGTGGGCAGTTCTTC.

DNA of the CDR3: TGCAGTCAGAAGGGACAGGGCCAAGAGACCCAGTACTTC. Translated: CSQKGQGQETQYF. The V call is TRBV20-1, the J call TRBJ2-5, with 9 bases matching TRBD1. Germline V gene sequence: CDR1 DFQATT, CDR2 SNEGSKA (reference sequence). This CDR3 has 13 residues. The trim removed 8 bases at V and 1 base at J, leaving 5 bases unmatched.

V gene TRBV2 combines with J gene TRBJ2-5, with no clear D. The V and J ends lost 2 bases and 10 bases respectively, with 20 bases between them. Germline assignment: CDR1 SNHLY and CDR2 FYNNEI. CDR3 length equals 15 residues. The CDR3 nucleotides read TGTGCCAGCAGTGAATCCCCGCCCCGGGTTTACGACCAGTACTTC. Its translation is CASSESPPRVYDQYF. The full variable domain, its missing parts supplied by reference TRBV2 and TRBJ2-5, is EPEVTQTPSHQVTQMGQEVILRCVPISNHLYFYWYRQILGQKVEFLVSFYNNEISEKSEIFDDQFSVERPDGSNFTLKIRSTKLEDSAMYFCASSESPPRVYDQYFGPGTRLLVL.

V usage is TRBV5-5 and J usage is TRBJ2-3, with D maybe TRBD1 (6 bases). Germline-derived CDR1 and CDR2 are SGHKS and YYEKEE (reference sequence). Trimming pared 3 bases from V and 6 bases from J, leaving 17 bases between. There are 15 residues in the CDR3. CDR3 nucleotide sequence: TGTGCCAGCAGCTCCGAGGGAACAGGGTTTGATACGCAGTATTTT. Translated: CASSSEGTGFDTQYF.

This clonotype has only a few counts. The chain joins TRBV5-1 to TRBJ2-1; 7 nucleotides agree with TRBD1. The CDR3 has 16 amino acids. The V segment lost 6 bases and the J segment 0 bases; nucleotides outside the gene matches: 9. Per the germline V gene, CDR1 is SGHRS and CDR2 is YFSETQ. The CDR3 coding sequence is TGCGCCAGCACCCGGCGTGGGGACAGCTCCTACAATGAGCAGTTCTTC. This sequence encodes CASTRRGDSSYNEQFF.

The chain employs TRBV19 and TRBJ2-1; 12 nucleotides align to TRBD2. Germline CDR1 is LNHDA and CDR2 is SQIVND (reference sequence). CDR3 length equals 15 residues. V trimming: 5 bases; J trimming: 9 bases; junction bases outside the gene matches: 8. CDR3 protein: CASSLRTSGVFEQFF. CDR3 coding DNA: TGTGCCAGTAGTCTCCGGACTAGCGGGGTTTTTGAGCAGTTCTTC.

V usage is TRBV10-3 and J usage is TRBJ2-5; TRBD2 might be the D (6 bases). The CDR3 is 15 amino acids. Trimming took 11 bases from V and 5 from J, leaving 24 bases between them. Per the germline V gene, CDR1 is ENHRY and CDR2 is SYGVKD. CDR3: CAAAQGLPPPETQYF. The DNA of the CDR3 is TGTGCCGCAGCCCAGGGACTCCCTCCCCCGGAGACCCAGTACTTC.

The table lists this clonotype with a count of one. The chain couples TRBV20-1 to TRBJ2-1; a possible D gene is TRBD2 (7 bases). V was trimmed by 3 bases and J by 15 bases, leaving 18 bases between them. CDR3 length equals 12 residues. The germline gives CDR1 DFQATT, CDR2 SNEGSKA (reference sequence). The CDR3, as DNA: TGCAGTGCTAGCCCCCGGGGGGCAGATCTGTTCTTC. Encoded protein: CSASPRGADLFF.

The chain employs TRBV20-1 and TRBJ2-5, with a weak D call TRBD1 (5 bases). Trimming cost V 1 base and J 6 bases, with 12 bases left between them. CDR1 and CDR2 (germline): DFQATT, SNEGSKA (reference sequence). This CDR3 is built from 13 residues. The CDR3 is CSARVAREKTQYF. The DNA of the CDR3 is TGCAGTGCTAGAGTAGCCAGGGAAAAGACCCAGTACTTC.

With respect to this clonotype: One end of the junction varies from germline; a read error may be responsible. The chain carries TRBV6-2 or TRBV6-3 and TRBJ1-5; tentatively, D is TRBD1 (6 bases). The length of the CDR3 is 15 residues. Per the germline V gene, CDR1 is MNHEY and CDR2 is SVGEGT. DNA for the CDR3: TGTGCCAGCAGTACTACACAGGGTCGCAATCAGCCCCGGCATTTT. It codes for CASSTTQGRNQPRHF.

The genes are TRBV7-9 and TRBJ2-3; D might be TRBD2 (6 bases). The CDR3 is 16 amino acids. V was cut by 0 bases and J by 1 base, with 11 bases left in between. Germline V gene sequence: CDR1 SEHNR, CDR2 FQNEAQ (reference sequence). CDR3 in DNA: TGTGCCAGCAGCTTAGCGGAGGTAGCGGGCACAGATACGCAGTATTTT. It is translated as CASSLAEVAGTDTQYF.

The chain links TRBV12-5 to TRBJ2-1; D possibly matches TRBD1 or TRBD2 (5 bases each). This CDR3 spans 15 amino acids. Deletions cut 0 bases from V and 9 bases from J, with 15 bases between. Looked up from germline, CDR1 is LGHNT and CDR2 is FRNRAP. For the CDR3, the DNA is TGTGCTAGTGGTTTGGTCACGGGGCCCACCACTGAGCAGTTCTTC. Amino acid sequence: CASGLVTGPTTEQFF.

This chain connects TRBV6-1 to TRBJ1-4; no clear D gene. V was cut by 1 base and J by 5 bases, with 8 bases left in between. There are 14 residues in the CDR3. CDR1 and CDR2 (germline): MNHNS, SASEGT. In nucleotides, the CDR3 is TGTGCCAGCAGTGAAGTTTACAGCAATGAAAAACTGTTTTTT. Translation gives CASSEVYSNEKLFF.

This chain uses TRBV20-1 with TRBJ2-5; 10 positions match TRBD2. The CDR3 totals 18 residues. J gave up 5 bases and V 0 bases, and 15 bases lay outside the gene matches. Per germline, CDR1 DFQATT and CDR2 SNEGSKA (reference sequence). For the CDR3, the DNA is TGCAGTGCTAGAGATCAGAGTAGCGGGGGGCTATTCCGGGAGACCCAGTACTTC. It encodes CSARDQSSGGLFRETQYF.